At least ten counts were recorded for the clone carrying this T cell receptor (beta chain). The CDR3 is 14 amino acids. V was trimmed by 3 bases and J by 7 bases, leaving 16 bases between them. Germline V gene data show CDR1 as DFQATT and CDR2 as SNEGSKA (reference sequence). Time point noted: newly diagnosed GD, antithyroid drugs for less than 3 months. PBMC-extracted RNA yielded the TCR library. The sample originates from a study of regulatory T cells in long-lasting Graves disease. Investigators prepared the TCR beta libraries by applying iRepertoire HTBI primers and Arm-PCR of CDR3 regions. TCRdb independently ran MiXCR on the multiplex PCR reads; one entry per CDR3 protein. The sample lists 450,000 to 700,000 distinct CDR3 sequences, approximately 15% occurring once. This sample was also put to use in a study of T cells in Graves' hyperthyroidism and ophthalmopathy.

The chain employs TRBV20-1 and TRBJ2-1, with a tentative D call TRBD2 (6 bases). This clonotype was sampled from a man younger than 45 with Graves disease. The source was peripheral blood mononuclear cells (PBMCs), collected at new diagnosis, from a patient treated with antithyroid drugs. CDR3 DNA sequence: TGCAGTGCTAGTGGGCAGACTAGAAGGAATGAGCAGTTCTTC. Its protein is CSASGQTRRNEQFF.